Below are 32 T cell receptor beta chains sequenced from a single sample in a study of OX40 agonist ivuxolimab in advanced cancers. Only in-frame clones appear in the TCRdb table, and some are missing; sequencing was by immunoSEQ multiplex PCR. Among 80,000 to 100,000 clones listed, about 85% were seen once. The sequences come from CD4+ or CD8+ T cells sorted from blood, collected in a trial of the OX40 agonist ivuxolimab. These TCRs come from an adult with an advanced solid tumor such as melanoma, head and neck, liver or kidney cancer.

The J gene is TRBJ1-2, the V gene TRBV11-2; 9 bases agree with TRBD1. The J segment lost 6 bases and the V segment lost 5 bases, leaving 4 bases of the junction unmatched. The CDR3 length is 13 residues. Germline V lookup: CDR1 SGHAT, CDR2 FQNNGV. In nucleotides, the CDR3 is TGTGCCAGCAGCCCAAGGACAGGGGATGGCTACACCTTC. Translation gives CASSPRTGDGYTF.

A single count supports this clone. The V call is TRBV6-1, the J call TRBJ2-2; TRBD2 matches at 9 bases. The CDR3 runs 15 residues. Trimming cost V 5 bases and J 4 bases; bases outside gene matches: 5. Per germline, CDR1 MNHNS and CDR2 SASEGT. Here the CDR3 reads CASSFSGGSTGELFF. DNA for the CDR3: TGTGCCAGCAGTTTCAGCGGGGGGAGCACCGGGGAGCTGTTTTTT.

The V gene is TRBV5-6, the J gene TRBJ2-1; either TRBD1 or TRBD2 may fit D (6 bases each). The V end lost 2 bases, the J end lost 0 bases, and 9 bases lay between the germline ends. This CDR3 has 15 amino acids. Germline CDR1 is SGHDT and CDR2 is YYEEEE. The CDR3 loop is CASSLGGSSYNEQFF. CDR3 nucleotide sequence: TGTGCCAGCAGCTTAGGGGGGAGCTCCTACAATGAGCAGTTCTTC.

V and J are TRBV4-3 and TRBJ1-2; TRBD1 matches 7 bases. The CDR3 extends over 14 amino acids. With 4 bases clipped from V and 0 bases from J, the junction kept 2 bases outside the gene matches. Per germline, CDR1 LGHNA and CDR2 YSLEER. In DNA, the CDR3 is TGCGCCAGCAGCCGGGACAGAGCTAACTATGGCTACACCTTC. Residues: CASSRDRANYGYTF.

The CDR3 loop is CASRGGQGASSYNEQFF. CDR3 DNA: TGTGCCAGCAGAGGCGGACAGGGGGCGAGCTCCTACAATGAGCAGTTCTTC. The V gene is TRBV28, the J gene TRBJ2-1; TRBD1 matches 11 bases. Germline lookup yields CDR1 MDHEN and CDR2 SYDVKM. V lost 6 bases and J lost 0; bases outside the gene matches: 7. The CDR3 length is 17 residues.

The chain recombines TRBV28 with TRBJ2-1; D remains unclear. The CDR3 covers 13 residues. Trimming took 5 bases from V and 3 from J, leaving 8 bases between them. Germline loops: CDR1 MDHEN, CDR2 SYDVKM. The CDR3 nucleotides read TGTGCCAGCAGTGGCCCCATCTACAATGAGCAGTTCTTC. It codes for CASSGPIYNEQFF.

In this sample, this clone turned up a few times. The genes are TRBV30 and TRBJ1-5; TRBD1 is a possible D gene (5 bases). The CDR3 extends over 13 amino acids. The V end was cut by 5 bases, the J end by 5 bases, with 13 bases between. CDR1 and CDR2 (germline): GTSNPN, SVGIG (reference sequence). Written as DNA, the CDR3 is TGTGCCTGGGCAGGGACTGATTATCAGCCCCAGCATTTT. Amino acid sequence: CAWAGTDYQPQHF.

The chain links TRBV6-5 to TRBJ2-1; maybe TRBD1 (5 bases). This CDR3 contains 16 residues. Trimming removed 0 bases at V and 5 bases at J, with 14 bases between. Germline V gives CDR1 MNHEY, CDR2 SVGAGI. CDR3 coding DNA: TGTGCCAGCAGTTACTCCTTAGGCAGGGCGGACAATGAGCAGTTCTTC. Its protein product is CASSYSLGRADNEQFF.

V usage is TRBV19 and J usage is TRBJ2-6; weak D call: TRBD1 (6 bases). This CDR3 is 18 amino acids long. Trimming stripped 4 bases from V and 0 bases from J, with 16 bases between. Germline lookup yields CDR1 LNHDA and CDR2 SQIVND (reference sequence). The CDR3 DNA follows: TGTGCCAGTAGTAGCCAGGGGACACATTTCTCTGGGGCCAACGTCCTGACTTTC. This translates into CASSSQGTHFSGANVLTF. The full variable domain, rest sourced from reference TRBV19 and TRBJ2-6, is DGGITQSPKYLFRKEGQNVTLSCEQNLNHDAMYWYRQDPGQGLRLIYYSQIVNDFQKGDIAEGYSVSREKKESFPLTVTSAQKNPTAFYLCASSSQGTHFSGANVLTFGAGSRLTVL.

The chain recombines TRBV11-2 with TRBJ2-3; a weak D match, TRBD2 (6 bases). Looked up from germline, CDR1 is SGHAT and CDR2 is FQNNGV. V lost 6 bases and J lost 5, with 12 bases in between. The CDR3 covers 13 residues. The CDR3 bases are TGTGCCAGCAGTTTCACGGAGGGAGATACGCAGTATTTT. Its translation: CASSFTEGDTQYF.

The chain employs TRBV6-4 and TRBJ2-2; 8 nucleotides match TRBD1. Trimming at V came to 6 bases and at J to 5 bases, leaving 5 bases not matched to a gene. In germline, CDR1 is MRHNA, CDR2 SNTAGT. CDR3 size: 14 residues. CDR3 sequence: CASSPQGGTGELFF. As DNA, the CDR3 is TGTGCCAGCAGCCCACAGGGGGGAACCGGGGAGCTGTTTTTT.

The J gene is TRBJ2-6, the V gene TRBV27, with D perhaps TRBD1 (6 bases). Looked up from germline, CDR1 is MNHEY and CDR2 is SMNVEV (reference sequence). Trimming left V 5 bases short and J 4 bases short, with 15 bases between. The CDR3 is made up of 16 amino acids. The chain's CDR3 is CASSKTGITGANVLTF. The CDR3 region has the DNA TGTGCCAGCAGTAAAACAGGGATTACCGGGGCCAACGTCCTGACTTTC.

The genes are TRBV5-4 and TRBJ2-2; unclear D gene. CDR1 and CDR2 (germline): SGHNT, YYREEE (reference sequence). V gave up 5 bases and J gave up 6 bases, with 11 bases separating them. The CDR3 spans 13 residues. The CDR3 reads CASSPTPAGELFF. The CDR3, as DNA: TGTGCCAGCAGTCCGACCCCCGCCGGGGAGCTGTTTTTT.

The chain uses TRBV19 and TRBJ1-1; the match to TRBD1 covers 7 bases. The CDR3 consists of 14 residues. The germline V gene encodes CDR1 LNHDA and CDR2 SQIVND (reference sequence). V was clipped by 7 bases and J by 2 bases; unmatched bases: 7. CDR3 protein: CASKRDSINTEAFF. Here the CDR3 DNA reads TGTGCCAGTAAACGGGACAGTATTAACACTGAAGCTTTCTTT.

This clone came up once. CDR3 in amino acids: CASSVGPQGEQYF. The CDR3 DNA follows: TGTGCCAGCAGCGTAGGGCCCCAGGGGGAGCAGTACTTC. This chain joins TRBV9 and TRBJ2-7; tentatively, D is TRBD1 (6 bases). V was shortened by 0 bases and J by 7 bases, with 11 bases between the two germline ends. The germline V gene encodes CDR1 SGDLS and CDR2 YYNGEE. The CDR3 extends over 13 amino acids.

The chain has TRBV19 and TRBJ2-2; D unclear. The CDR3 spans 13 residues. Germline-derived CDR1 and CDR2 are LNHDA and SQIVND (reference sequence). V lost 3 bases and J lost 3, with 5 bases in between. CDR3 nucleotide sequence: TGTGCCAGTAGTATCTACCACACCGGGGAGCTGTTTTTT. This gives the protein CASSIYHTGELFF.

The chain is built from TRBV5-1 and TRBJ2-1; 12 bases line up with TRBD2. The CDR3 loop spans 17 amino acids. Germline assignment: CDR1 SGHRS and CDR2 YFSETQ. Trimming cost V 4 bases and J 0 bases; bases outside gene matches: 5. The CDR3 coding sequence is TGCGCCAGCAGCCCCGGACTAGCGGGACCCTCCTACAATGAGCAGTTCTTC. Encoded protein: CASSPGLAGPSYNEQFF.

The table lists this clone with a count of one. The rearrangement uses TRBV19 and TRBJ1-1; weak D call: TRBD1 (5 bases). V dropped 4 bases and J dropped 7 bases, with 13 bases sitting between them. Germline V gene sequence: CDR1 LNHDA, CDR2 SQIVND (reference sequence). CDR3 length: 13 residues. Here the CDR3 reads CASSTTFDSEAFF. The CDR3 bases are TGTGCCAGTAGTACAACTTTTGACAGTGAAGCTTTCTTT.

The rearrangement joins TRBV6-1 to TRBJ1-5; D gene ambiguous. The CDR3 loop spans 12 amino acids. The germline CDR1 and CDR2 sequences are MNHNS and SASEGT. With 6 bases removed from V and 5 bases from J, the gap between germline ends came to 8 bases. The CDR3 DNA reads TGTGCCAGCAGGGACGGAGATCAGCCCCAGCATTTT. Translation: CASRDGDQPQHF.

In this sample, this clone turned up a few times. The CDR3 DNA is TGTGCCAGCAGCTTAGAAGGCAGGGGAGGTGGCACTGAAGCTTTCTTT. It codes for CASSLEGRGGGTEAFF. The rearrangement joins TRBV7-9 to TRBJ1-1; D might be TRBD1 (6 bases). The CDR3 runs to 16 residues. Per germline, CDR1 SEHNR and CDR2 FQNEAQ (reference sequence). Trimming cost V 1 base and J 4 bases, with 16 bases left between them.

This rearrangement joins TRBV18 to TRBJ2-6; no definite D call. The CDR3 totals 17 residues. V was pared by 4 bases and J by 5 bases, with 18 bases between. The germline CDR1 and CDR2 sequences are KGHSH and LQKENI. The CDR3 DNA is TGTGCCAGCTCACACCACCATTTACAAAGTCGGGCCAACGTCCTGACTTTC. Its protein is CASSHHHLQSRANVLTF.

The V gene is TRBV5-1, the J gene TRBJ2-3; 10 nucleotides line up with TRBD2. Trimming removed 4 bases from V and 4 bases from J; junction bases left unmatched: 6. The CDR3 is 15 amino acids. Germline assignment: CDR1 SGHRS and CDR2 YFSETQ. CDR3 region: CASSPGTSEADTQYF. The CDR3 DNA sequence: TGCGCCAGCAGCCCAGGGACTAGCGAAGCAGATACGCAGTATTTT.

The chain links TRBV5-8 to TRBJ2-2, with 9 bases matching TRBD1. This CDR3 spans 15 amino acids. Germline CDR1 SGHTS, CDR2 YDEGEE. The J segment lost 7 bases and the V segment lost 2 bases, leaving 6 bases of the junction unmatched. CDR3 protein: CASSFGTGRGGELFF. The CDR3 nucleotides are TGTGCCAGCAGCTTCGGGACAGGGCGGGGCGGGGAGCTGTTTTTT.

As for this clone: The sample has other DNA sequences that encode this CDR3 too. The chain uses TRBV19 and TRBJ1-5; D ambiguous. The CDR3 contains 14 residues. Deletions cut 7 bases from V and 4 bases from J, with 14 bases between. CDR1 and CDR2 (germline): LNHDA, SQIVND (reference sequence). DNA for the CDR3: TGTGCCAGTAACGGGCAACTGGGAAATCAGCCCCAGCATTTT. Translating gives CASNGQLGNQPQHF.

The V call is TRBV7-9, the J call TRBJ2-7; D is ambiguous. V dropped 5 bases and J dropped 2 bases, with 7 bases sitting between them. The CDR3 is made up of 12 amino acids. The germline gives CDR1 SEHNR, CDR2 FQNEAQ (reference sequence). The CDR3 DNA reads TGTGCCAGCAGCCGCGAGGCCTACGAGCAGTACTTC. Amino acid sequence: CASSREAYEQYF.

This sequence joins TRBV5-5 and TRBJ1-2; D gene unclear. CDR1 and CDR2 from the germline V gene are SGHKS and YYEKEE (reference sequence). The CDR3 contains 11 residues. V was cut by 4 bases and J by 8 bases, with 9 bases left in between. The CDR3 DNA reads TGTGCCAGCAGCCGGGCTGGGGGCTACACCTTC. Protein sequence: CASSRAGGYTF.

The gene calls are TRBV18 and TRBJ2-3, with 8 nucleotides matching TRBD1. The V gene's germline CDR1 is KGHSH and CDR2 LQKENI. The ends lost 1 base at V and 5 bases at J; junction bases unmatched: 5. The CDR3 length is 15 residues. The CDR3 sequence: CASSPRGQGGDTQYF. DNA for the CDR3: TGTGCCAGCTCACCACGCGGACAGGGAGGAGATACGCAGTATTTT. The full variable domain, its missing parts supplied by reference TRBV18 and TRBJ2-3, is NAGVMQNPRHLVRRRGQEARLRCSPMKGHSHVYWYRQLPEEGLKFMVYLQKENIIDESGMPKERFSAEFPKEGPSILRIQQVVRGDSAAYFCASSPRGQGGDTQYFGPGTRLTVL.

The J gene is TRBJ2-5, the V gene TRBV6-5; tentative D call: TRBD2 (6 bases). This CDR3 has 13 residues. V gave up 2 bases and J gave up 5 bases, with 9 bases separating them. Germline loops: CDR1 MNHEY, CDR2 SVGAGI. The CDR3 sequence: CASSYPAGETQYF. CDR3 coding DNA: TGTGCCAGCAGTTACCCCGCGGGGGAGACCCAGTACTTC.

The J gene is TRBJ2-2, the V gene TRBV9; 7 bases map to TRBD1. The CDR3 consists of 13 residues. Germline-derived CDR1 and CDR2 are SGDLS and YYNGEE. Trimming took 2 bases from V and 11 from J; bases not matched to a gene: 6. DNA for the CDR3: TGTGCCAGCAGCGTCTCAGGGGGAATAGAGCTGTTTTTT. Protein sequence: CASSVSGGIELFF.

Comments on this clone: At one boundary the junction diverges from the germline segment, which might be a read error. The rearrangement joins TRBV7-7 to TRBJ1-3, with TRBD1 as a possible D gene (6 bases). CDR3 length: 14 residues. Germline values: CDR1 SSHAT, CDR2 FNYEAQ (reference sequence). As DNA, the CDR3 is TGTGCTAGCAGCCAGGGACAATCTAGCGACACCATATATTTT. This codes for CASSQGQSSDTIYF. The complete variable domain, with remaining parts taken from reference TRBV7-7 and TRBJ1-3, reads GAGVSQSPRYKVTKRGQDVTLRCDPISSHATLYWYQQALGQGPEFLTYFNYEAQPDKSGLPSDRFSAERPEGSISTLTIQRTEQRDSAMYRCASSQGQSSDTIYFGEGSWLTVV.

This chain uses TRBV2 with TRBJ1-5; D unresolved. Trimming shortened V by 6 bases and J by 7 bases, and 19 bases separated the two germline ends. The CDR3 runs 15 residues. Germline V gene data show CDR1 as SNHLY and CDR2 as FYNNEI. Here the CDR3 DNA reads TGTGCCAGCAGCCCCAGCGGACCTAAATGGCAGCCCCAGCATTTT. As protein: CASSPSGPKWQPQHF.

The gene calls are TRBV11-3 and TRBJ2-7; a possible D gene is TRBD1 (5 bases). The CDR3 runs 13 residues. CDR1 is SGHNT and CDR2 is YENEEA in the germline V gene. Deletions cut 2 bases from V and 5 bases from J, with 10 bases between. The CDR3 region has the DNA TGTGCCAGCAGCTTAAGGCAGGACAACGAGCAGTACTTC. Translated, it gives CASSLRQDNEQYF.